The 19 T cell receptor beta chains listed next were all sequenced from one sample in a study of cytomegalovirus exposure and HLA in healthy donors. In the PCR, 60 Vbeta and 13 Jbeta primers were used. Assay used: immunoSEQ multiplex PCR; TCRdb lists only in-frame clones, some missing. The sample lists about 82,000 clones, approximately 80% occurring once. Source material: PBMCs. These receptors were taken from a human donor in good health.

A few counts support this clone. The chain carries TRBV7-9 and TRBJ1-5; D remains unclear. The CDR3 consists of 13 residues. V gave up 2 bases and J gave up 1 base, with 3 bases separating them. Germline CDR1 SEHNR, CDR2 FQNEAQ (reference sequence). CDR3 loop: CASSLQSNQPQHF. The CDR3 DNA reads as TGTGCCAGCAGCTTACAGAGCAATCAGCCCCAGCATTTT.

This chain joins TRBV6-6 and TRBJ2-3; weak D call: TRBD2 (7 bases). This CDR3 has 16 residues. The V end lost 7 bases, the J end lost 5 bases, and 22 bases lay between the germline ends. Germline CDR1 MNHNY, CDR2 SVGAGI (reference sequence). CDR3 sequence reads: CASIFRGAGSGDTQYF. In DNA, the CDR3 is TGTGCCAGCATTTTTCGGGGGGCGGGGTCTGGAGATACGCAGTATTTT.

V is TRBV5-1 and J is TRBJ1-1; 7 bases line up with TRBD1. The CDR3 is 15 residues long. V shed 4 bases and J 2 bases; nucleotides not matched to a gene: 8. Looked up from germline, CDR1 is SGHRS and CDR2 is YFSETQ. The CDR3 DNA reads as TGCGCCAGCAGCACCACCGGGACAGCAAACACTGAAGCTTTCTTT. This codes for CASSTTGTANTEAFF.

V usage is TRBV13 and J usage is TRBJ2-7; 9 bases are a match to TRBD2. The CDR3 totals 15 residues. J lost 3 bases, V lost 1 base, and 4 bases had no gene match. The germline CDR1 and CDR2 sequences are PRHDT and FYEKMQ (reference sequence). This CDR3 is CASSLASGVNYEQYF. CDR3 in DNA: TGTGCCAGCAGCTTAGCTAGCGGGGTGAACTACGAGCAGTACTTC. Together with reference TRBV13 and TRBJ2-7, the CDR3 gives the full variable domain: AAGVIQSPRHLIKEKRETATLKCYPIPRHDTVYWYQQGPGQDPQFLISFYEKMQSDKGSIPDRFSAQQFSDYHSELNMSSLELGDSALYFCASSLASGVNYEQYFGPGTRLTVT.

The chain has TRBV7-2 and TRBJ2-7; 8 bases are a match to TRBD2. This CDR3 region has 15 residues. J lost 6 bases, V lost 1 base, and 8 bases had no gene match. Germline V CDR1 and CDR2: SGHTA, FQGNSA. The CDR3 DNA sequence: TGTGCCAGCAGCTTAGTTTTCGGGGGGGAAGGCGAGCAGTACTTC. This gives the protein CASSLVFGGEGEQYF. The entire variable domain, with the rest obtained from reference TRBV7-2 and TRBJ2-7, is as follows: GAGVSQSPSNKVTEKGKDVELRCDPISGHTALYWYRQSLGQGLEFLIYFQGNSAPDKSGLPSDRFSAERTGGSVSTLTIQRTQQEDSAVYLCASSLVFGGEGEQYFGPGTRLTVT.

This clone occurred a few times. V and J are TRBV11-2 and TRBJ1-5, with no clear D. The CDR3 covers 15 residues. In germline, CDR1 is SGHAT, CDR2 FQNNGV. V shed 1 base and J shed 3 bases, with 10 bases lying between them. DNA for the CDR3: TGTGCCAGCAGCTTAGGGAACAGTCCCAATCAGCCCCAGCATTTT. As protein: CASSLGNSPNQPQHF. The full variable domain, its missing parts supplied by reference TRBV11-2 and TRBJ1-5, is EAGVAQSPRYKIIEKRQSVAFWCNPISGHATLYWYQQILGQGPKLLIQFQNNGVVDDSQLPKDRFSAERLKGVDSTLKIQPAKLEDSAVYLCASSLGNSPNQPQHFGDGTRLSIL.

The V and J genes are TRBV27 and TRBJ2-3; D remains unclear. Trimming shortened V by 6 bases and J by 2 bases, and 12 bases separated the two germline ends. Germline-derived CDR1 and CDR2 are MNHEY and SMNVEV (reference sequence). CDR3 length: 14 residues. The CDR3 protein is CASRLSVHTDTQYF. CDR3 nucleotide sequence: TGTGCCAGCAGGCTCAGCGTTCACACAGATACGCAGTATTTT.

The chain couples TRBV18 to TRBJ1-5; 8 bases agree with TRBD1. V lost 3 bases, J lost 2 bases, and 3 bases stayed unmatched. The CDR3 loop spans 15 amino acids. Germline V CDR1 and CDR2: KGHSH, LQKENI. CDR3 in amino acids: CASSPGQGRNQPQHF. DNA for the CDR3: TGTGCCAGCTCACCCGGACAGGGCCGCAATCAGCCCCAGCATTTT.

The V gene is TRBV7-6, the J gene TRBJ2-3; 8 bases fit TRBD2. Germline V gives CDR1 SGHVS, CDR2 FNYEAQ. Trimming removed 2 bases from V and 2 bases from J; junction bases left unmatched: 6. The CDR3 runs 16 residues. CDR3 in amino acids: CASSLTGGAYTDTQYF. DNA for the CDR3: TGTGCCAGCAGCTTAACCGGGGGGGCCTACACAGATACGCAGTATTTT.

CDR3 sequence (DNA): TGTGCCAGTAGTACACAGGGGAGGATCGGTGAAGCTTTCTTT. Its protein product is CASSTQGRIGEAFF. The J gene is TRBJ1-1, the V gene TRBV19, with 7 positions matching TRBD1. The junction had 9 bases not matched to a gene; V was cut back by 4 bases and J by 7 bases. CDR1 and CDR2 (germline): LNHDA, SQIVND (reference sequence). The CDR3 is 14 amino acids.

V and J are TRBV7-9 and TRBJ1-4; D is possibly TRBD1 (5 bases). V gave up 5 bases and J gave up 4 bases, with 17 bases separating them. The CDR3 loop spans 16 amino acids. The germline gives CDR1 SEHNR, CDR2 FQNEAQ (reference sequence). The CDR3 nucleotides are TGTGCCAGCAGCCCCAAGGAGGGGCGCTTTAATGAAAAACTGTTTTTT. Translating it yields CASSPKEGRFNEKLFF.

The chain carries TRBV27 and TRBJ2-7; D perhaps matches TRBD2 (5 bases). In germline, CDR1 is MNHEY, CDR2 SMNVEV (reference sequence). Trimming took off 2 bases at V and 3 bases at J, with 11 bases between the two ends. There are 14 residues in the CDR3. CDR3 residues: CASSLAGQLYEQYF. As DNA, the CDR3 is TGTGCCAGCAGTTTAGCGGGCCAACTCTACGAGCAGTACTTC.

The chain recombines TRBV27 with TRBJ2-7; D might be TRBD2 (5 bases). The length of the CDR3 is 13 residues. Germline V gene sequence: CDR1 MNHEY, CDR2 SMNVEV (reference sequence). The V end lost 6 bases, the J end lost 0 bases, and 9 bases lay between the germline ends. CDR3 DNA: TGTGCCAGCAGAGCGGCTGCCTCCTACGAGCAGTACTTC. It yields the protein CASRAAASYEQYF.

V usage is TRBV2 and J usage is TRBJ2-7, with 9 bases matching TRBD2. Trimming removed 6 bases from V and 7 bases from J; junction bases left unmatched: 16. CDR1 and CDR2 from the germline V gene are SNHLY and FYNNEI. CDR3 length: 16 amino acids. The CDR3 spells CASRDPRGGGAWEQYF. CDR3 bases: TGTGCCAGCAGGGATCCTCGGGGCGGGGGGGCGTGGGAGCAGTACTTC.

This clone was detected only once. The rearrangement joins TRBV2 to TRBJ1-2; D gene unclear. The CDR3 spans 13 residues. Trimming removed 0 bases from V and 4 bases from J, with 6 bases in between. Per germline, CDR1 SNHLY and CDR2 FYNNEI. The CDR3 sequence is CASSEARLYGYTF. DNA of the CDR3: TGTGCCAGCAGTGAAGCCAGGCTCTATGGCTACACCTTC.

This clone was seen once. The chain uses TRBV5-1 and TRBJ2-6; 9 nucleotides line up with TRBD1. Germline loops: CDR1 SGHRS, CDR2 YFSETQ. This CDR3 has 18 amino acids. Trimming took 1 base from V and 0 from J; bases not matched to a gene: 5. The DNA for the CDR3 is TGCGCCAGCAGCTTGCACTGGGACAGGGACTCTGGGGCCAACGTCCTGACTTTC. Its translation: CASSLHWDRDSGANVLTF.

This clone was counted a single time. The chain joins TRBV6-5 to TRBJ2-3, with D possibly being TRBD1 (6 bases). The V end lost 6 bases, the J end lost 3 bases, and 13 bases lay between the germline ends. Looked up from germline, CDR1 is MNHEY and CDR2 is SVGAGI. The CDR3 contains 14 residues. CDR3 residues: CASSSGQITDTQYF. The DNA for the CDR3 is TGTGCCAGCAGCTCAGGACAGATAACAGATACGCAGTATTTT.

This clone was seen just once. V gene TRBV5-8 combines with J gene TRBJ1-2; D possibly corresponds to TRBD1 (5 bases). The CDR3 is 13 residues long. The ends were cut back, 3 bases at V and 4 bases at J, with 10 bases in the middle. Germline CDR1 reads SGHTS; CDR2 reads YDEGEE. In nucleotides, the CDR3 is TGTGCCAGCAGCTCGGTGGACACCTATGGCTACACCTTC. Residues: CASSSVDTYGYTF.

This sequence joins TRBV15 and TRBJ1-1; D is possibly TRBD1 (5 bases). Germline V CDR1 and CDR2: LNHNV, YYDKDF (reference sequence). This CDR3 spans 15 amino acids. The V end was cut by 5 bases, the J end by 10 bases, with 23 bases between. CDR3 sequence: CATSAQRGGAAGAFF. The DNA for the CDR3 is TGTGCCACCAGCGCCCAACGGGGAGGGGCCGCTGGAGCTTTCTTT.